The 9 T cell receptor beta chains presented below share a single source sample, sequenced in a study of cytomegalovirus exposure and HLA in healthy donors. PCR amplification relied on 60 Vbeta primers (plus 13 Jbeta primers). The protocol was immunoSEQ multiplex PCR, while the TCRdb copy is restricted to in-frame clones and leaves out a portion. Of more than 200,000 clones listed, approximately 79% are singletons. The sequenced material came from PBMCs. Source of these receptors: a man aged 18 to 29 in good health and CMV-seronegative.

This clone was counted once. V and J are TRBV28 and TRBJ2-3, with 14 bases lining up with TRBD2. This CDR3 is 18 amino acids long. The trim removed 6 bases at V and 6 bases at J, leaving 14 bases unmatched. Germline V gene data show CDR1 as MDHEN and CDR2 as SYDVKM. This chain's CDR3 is CASSRYTGLAGDLDTQYF. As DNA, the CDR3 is TGTGCCAGCAGCCGCTATACGGGACTAGCGGGGGATCTGGATACGCAGTATTTT.

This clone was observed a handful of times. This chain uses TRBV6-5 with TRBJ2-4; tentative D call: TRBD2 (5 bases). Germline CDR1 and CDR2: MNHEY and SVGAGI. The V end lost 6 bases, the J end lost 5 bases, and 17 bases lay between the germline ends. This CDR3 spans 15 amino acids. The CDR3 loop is CASSPSLGSENIQYF. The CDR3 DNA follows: TGTGCCAGCAGCCCATCTTTGGGGAGCGAAAACATTCAGTACTTC.

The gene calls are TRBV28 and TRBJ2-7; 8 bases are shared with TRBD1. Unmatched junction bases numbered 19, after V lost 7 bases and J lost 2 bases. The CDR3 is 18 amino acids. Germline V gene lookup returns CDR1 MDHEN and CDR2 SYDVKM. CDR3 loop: CASTISAVRTGSAYEQYF. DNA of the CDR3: TGTGCCAGCACCATTTCGGCGGTCAGGACAGGGAGCGCCTACGAGCAGTACTTC.

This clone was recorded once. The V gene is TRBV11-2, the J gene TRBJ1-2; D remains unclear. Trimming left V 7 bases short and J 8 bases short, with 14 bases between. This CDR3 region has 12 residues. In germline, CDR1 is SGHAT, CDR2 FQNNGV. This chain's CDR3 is CASTQAGQGYTF. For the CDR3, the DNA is TGTGCCAGCACCCAGGCGGGCCAAGGCTACACCTTC.

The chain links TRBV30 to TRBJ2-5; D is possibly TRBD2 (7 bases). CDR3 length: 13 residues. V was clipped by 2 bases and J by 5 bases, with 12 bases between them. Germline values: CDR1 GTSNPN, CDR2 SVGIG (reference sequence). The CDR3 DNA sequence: TGTGCCTGGAGTTCCAGGGGAGGGGAGACCCAGTACTTC. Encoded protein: CAWSSRGGETQYF.

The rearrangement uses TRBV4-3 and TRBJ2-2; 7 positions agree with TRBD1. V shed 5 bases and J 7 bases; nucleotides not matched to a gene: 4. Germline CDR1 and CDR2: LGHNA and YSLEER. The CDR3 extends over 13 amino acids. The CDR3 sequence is CASSKYRGGELFF. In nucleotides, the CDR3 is TGCGCCAGCAGCAAATACAGGGGCGGGGAGCTGTTTTTT.

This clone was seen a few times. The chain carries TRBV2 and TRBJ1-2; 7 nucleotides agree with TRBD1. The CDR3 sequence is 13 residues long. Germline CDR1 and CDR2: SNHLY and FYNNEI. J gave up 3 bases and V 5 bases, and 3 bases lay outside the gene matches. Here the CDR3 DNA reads TGTGCCAGCAGTCTCAGGGGGGACTATGGCTACACCTTC. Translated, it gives CASSLRGDYGYTF.

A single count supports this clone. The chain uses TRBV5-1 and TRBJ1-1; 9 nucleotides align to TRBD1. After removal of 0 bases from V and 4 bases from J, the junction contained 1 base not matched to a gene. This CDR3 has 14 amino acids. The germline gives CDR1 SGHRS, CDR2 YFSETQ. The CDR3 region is CASSLDRGLTEAFF. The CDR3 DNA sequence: TGCGCCAGCAGCTTGGACAGGGGGCTCACTGAAGCTTTCTTT.

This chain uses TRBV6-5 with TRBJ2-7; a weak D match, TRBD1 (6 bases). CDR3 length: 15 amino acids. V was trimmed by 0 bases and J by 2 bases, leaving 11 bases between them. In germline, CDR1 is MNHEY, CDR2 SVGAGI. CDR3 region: CASSYSPGVTYEQYF. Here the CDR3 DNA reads TGTGCCAGCAGTTACTCGCCAGGGGTAACCTACGAGCAGTACTTC.